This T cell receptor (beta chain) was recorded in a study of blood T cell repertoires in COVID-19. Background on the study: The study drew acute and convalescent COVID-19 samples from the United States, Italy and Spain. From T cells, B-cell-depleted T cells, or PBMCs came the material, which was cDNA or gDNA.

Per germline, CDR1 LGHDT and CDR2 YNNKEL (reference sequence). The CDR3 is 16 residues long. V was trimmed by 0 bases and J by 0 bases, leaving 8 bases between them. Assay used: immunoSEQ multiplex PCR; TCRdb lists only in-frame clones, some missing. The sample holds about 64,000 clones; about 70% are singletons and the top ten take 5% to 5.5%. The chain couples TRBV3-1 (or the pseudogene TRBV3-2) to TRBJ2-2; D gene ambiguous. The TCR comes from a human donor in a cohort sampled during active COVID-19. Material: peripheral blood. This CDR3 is CASSQEAHPNTGELFF. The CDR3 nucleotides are TGTGCCAGCAGCCAAGAAGCGCACCCGAACACCGGGGAGCTGTTTTTT.